The present TCR beta chain was sequenced within a study of cytomegalovirus exposure and HLA in healthy donors. On the study more broadly: The 120 validation repertoires, a later analysis reported, used the same platform as the roughly 700 repertoires from the first cohort.

Sequencing was performed with immunoSEQ multiplex PCR; in TCRdb, only in-frame clones are kept and a portion is missing. The table lists 150,000 to 180,000 clones, approximately 86% of them singletons. Overall study results and limits: Published work reported that the classifier diagnosed cytomegalovirus status with high specificity and sensitivity. The study put 150 or so TCR beta chains on its list as cytomegalovirus-associated.

Note on this clone: The antigen remains undetermined.

Trimming removed 0 bases from V and 4 bases from J, with 11 bases in between. CDR1 is SGDLS and CDR2 is YYNGEE in the germline V gene. CDR3 size: 14 residues. Specimen: PBMCs. The V and J genes are TRBV9 and TRBJ2-7; possibly TRBD2 for D (5 bases). This receptor was identified in a human donor in good health. The CDR3 loop reads CASSVDLEGYEQYF. In nucleotides, the CDR3 is TGTGCCAGCAGCGTAGACCTAGAGGGTTACGAGCAGTACTTC.